These T cell receptor beta chains were read from a single sample in a study of shared clonotypes between healthy human individuals. Using immunoSEQ multiplex PCR, the repertoire was profiled, and TCRdb retains in-frame clones only, with some absent. The sample includes around 200,000 clones, around 63% of them seen just once. Sequencing was done on a sample of memory CD4+ T cells sorted from blood. The source is a man aged 25 to 45 in good health. Each CDR3 is given with its conserved first and last residue. A D gene is named only where the DNA matches it firmly. Rows give clone size only sometimes, using once, few, many, or a class for an expanded clone.

D gene | J gene | V gene | clone size | CDR3 DNA | CDR3 protein
. | TRBJ1-5 | TRBV5-1 | . | TGCGCCAGCAGCTTGGGCGGGGAAACTCAGCCCCAGCATTTT | CASSLGGETQPQHF
. | TRBJ2-2 | TRBV2 | . | TGTGCCAGCGGGGACGTCGGGGAGCTGTTTTTT | CASGDVGELFF
. | TRBJ1-1 | TRBV6-6 | . | TGTGCCAGCAGTTACCCTCCCACAGTGAACACTGAAGCTTTCTTT | CASSYPPTVNTEAFF
TRBD1 | TRBJ2-2 | TRBV27 | . | TGTGCCAGCAGTTTTAGACGCAAAAAACAGGCCAGGGGGCAAGTCACCGGGGAGCTGTTTTTT | CASSFRRKKQARGQVTGELFF
. | TRBJ2-2 | TRBV10-3 | . | TGTGCCATCAGGCGGAGACTTCGGGACCGACACACCGGGGAGCTGTTTTTT | CAIRRRLRDRHTGELFF
. | TRBJ1-5 | TRBV7-2 | . | TGTGCCAGCAGCCCGAGTCCAGGGCTTAGCAATCAGCCCCAGCATTTT | CASSPSPGLSNQPQHF
TRBD1 | TRBJ2-7 | TRBV11-1 | . | TGTGCCAGCAGAGATAGAGGGAGAAGGACAGGGTCGTCCTACGAGCAGTACTTC | CASRDRGRRTGSSYEQYF
TRBD1 | TRBJ2-7 | TRBV25-1 | . | TGTGCCAGCACCCCCGGGACAGGGAACGAGCAGTACTTC | CASTPGTGNEQYF
. | TRBJ2-2 | TRBV10-2 | . | TGCGCCAGCAGTGCAGAACTAGTGTGGACCGGGGAGCTGTTTTTT | CASSAELVWTGELFF
. | TRBJ1-3 | TRBV7-8 | once | TGTGCCAGCAGCTCGGGAGGAAACACCATATATTTT | CASSSGGNTIYF
. | TRBJ2-2 | TRBV7-9 | . | TGTGCCAGCAGCCCCGGACAGTACACCGGGGAGCTGTTTTTT | CASSPGQYTGELFF
. | TRBJ2-1 | TRBV2 | few | TGTGCCAGCAGTGATCGACTAGACTACAATGAGCAGTTCTTC | CASSDRLDYNEQFF
. | TRBJ2-7 | TRBV5-6 | once | TGTGCCAGCAGCTCCCTCTACTACGAGCAGTACTTC | CASSSLYYEQYF
. | TRBJ2-3 | TRBV11-3 | few | TGTGCCAGCAGCTTAGCCCCCCTACAGGTTTACACAGATACGCAGTATTTT | CASSLAPLQVYTDTQYF
. | TRBJ2-7 | TRBV28 | . | TGTGCCCCACCGGAAACAGGGCACCACGAGCAGTACTTC | CAPPETGHHEQYF
. | TRBJ2-2 | TRBV5-4 | . | TGTGCCAGCGAATCGGGATACAACACCGGGGAGCTGTTTTTT | CASESGYNTGELFF
. | TRBJ1-2 | TRBV5-5 | . | TGTGCCAGCAGCGCCACAGGGAATCCGCTTTTTTATGGCTACACCTTC | CASSATGNPLFYGYTF
TRBD2 | TRBJ2-5 | TRBV14 | . | TGTGCCAGCAGCCATATAGCGGGAGCAGGGGAGACCCAGTACTTC | CASSHIAGAGETQYF
. | TRBJ2-7 | TRBV6-5 | . | TGTGCCAGCAGAGTCTTGGGGGCCTACGAGCAGTACTTC | CASRVLGAYEQYF
. | TRBJ2-6 | TRBV7-2 | once | TGTGCCAGCAGCTTAGAGTTCTCTGGGGCCAACGTCCTGACTTTC | CASSLEFSGANVLTF
. | TRBJ1-2 | TRBV4-1 | few | TGCGCCAGCAGCCAAGAACAGGGCCCCTATGGCTACACCTTC | CASSQEQGPYGYTF
. | TRBJ1-1 | TRBV5-1 | few | TGCGCCAGCAGCTTGTCCAACAACGAAGCTTTCTTT | CASSLSNNEAFF
. | TRBJ1-5 | TRBV4-1 | . | TGCGCCAGCAGCCAAGATCTAGGAGGCAGCGCTTCATTCCCCCAGCATTTT | CASSQDLGGSASFPQHF
. | TRBJ2-1 | TRBV7-2 | . | TGTGCCAGCAGCTCCTTCATAGGGACTGAGCAGTTCTTC | CASSSFIGTEQFF
. | TRBJ2-2 | TRBV18 | . | TGTGCCAGCTCACGGCGGACCGGGGAGCTGTTTTTT | CASSRRTGELFF
TRBD2 | TRBJ2-5 | TRBV29-1 | once | TGCAGCGTTTTAGAGCGGGGAGAGACCCAGTACTTC | CSVLERGETQYF
. | TRBJ2-6 | TRBV15 | few | TGTGCCACCAGCAGAGATAGGGGGAGTGGGGCCAACGTCCTGACTTTC | CATSRDRGSGANVLTF
. | TRBJ2-1 | TRBV19 | . | TGTGCCAGTAGTAACGAGGTGACTAGAGCCTACAATGAGCAGTTCTTC | CASSNEVTRAYNEQFF
. | TRBJ2-7 | TRBV2 | . | TGTGCCAGCAGTGTCCCTTACGAGCAGTACTTC | CASSVPYEQYF
. | TRBJ2-1 | TRBV28 | . | TGTGCCAGCAGTCGCCCGTCCTACAATGAGCAGTTCTTC | CASSRPSYNEQFF
TRBD2 | TRBJ2-7 | TRBV11-1 | once | TGTGCCAGCAGCTCGGGACTACCCTACGAGCAGTACTTC | CASSSGLPYEQYF
. | TRBJ1-2 | TRBV11-2 | few | TGTGCCAGCAACATACGGAGCAGGGCGCGATTAATCTTC | CASNIRSRARLIF
. | TRBJ2-7 | TRBV30 | . | TGTGCCTGGAGAAATCGAGTGGGCGAGCAGTACTTC | CAWRNRVGEQYF
TRBD1 | TRBJ2-7 | TRBV7-6 | . | TGTGCCAGCAGCTTAGGAGGACAGGGGCTGTCCGAGCAGTACTTC | CASSLGGQGLSEQYF
. | TRBJ2-3 | TRBV19 | . | TGTGCCAGTAGTAATCGAGGAGCTAGCACAGATACGCAGTATTTT | CASSNRGASTDTQYF
TRBD2 | TRBJ2-7 | TRBV10-1 | few | TGCGCCAGCAGTCCCGGGACTAGCATCTACGAGCAGTACTTC | CASSPGTSIYEQYF
. | TRBJ2-1 | TRBV11-2 | . | TGTGCCAGCAGCTTAGTTCTAGTCGGAGAGAGCTCCTACAATGAGCAGTTCTTC | CASSLVLVGESSYNEQFF
. | TRBJ2-2 | TRBV5-6 | . | TGTGCCAGCAGCCCTGCCGGTGGGAGGGAGCTGTTTTTT | CASSPAGGRELFF
. | TRBJ2-3 | TRBV6-6 | . | TGTGCCAGCAGTTCCCCCCGGACCTCTAGCACAGATACGCAGTATTTT | CASSSPRTSSTDTQYF
. | TRBJ1-2 | TRBV7-2 | . | TGTGCCAGCAGCCAACACTTGAGTGGAGCCTATGGCTACACCTTC | CASSQHLSGAYGYTF
TRBD2 | TRBJ2-5 | TRBV5-1 | few | TGCGCCAGCAGCTTCCGCCGTAGCGGGCTCCAAGAGACCCAGTACTTC | CASSFRRSGLQETQYF
. | TRBJ2-7 | TRBV7-2 | many | TGTGCCAGCAGCTTAGGCAGAGCCTACGAGCAGTACTTC | CASSLGRAYEQYF
. | TRBJ2-1 | TRBV6-4 | . | TGTGCCAGCAGTAAACAGGGAGGATCCTACAATGAGCAGTTCTTC | CASSKQGGSYNEQFF
. | TRBJ1-1 | TRBV5-1 | . | TGCGCCAGCAGCTTGTTGCCATCACAGACGAACACTGAAGCTTTCTTT | CASSLLPSQTNTEAFF
TRBD1 | TRBJ2-1 | TRBV11-3 | . | TGTGCCAGCAGCCGGCGACAGGGGTCTAACAATGAGCAGTTCTTC | CASSRRQGSNNEQFF
. | TRBJ1-1 | TRBV5-1 | . | TGCGCCAGCAGCTTGGAGGGTGTTGTAACTGAAGCTTTCTTT | CASSLEGVVTEAFF
. | TRBJ2-7 | TRBV5-6 | once | TGTGCCAGCAGCTTGCCCGGGATCCCGAGGGGCTACGAGCAGTACTTC | CASSLPGIPRGYEQYF
. | TRBJ2-1 | TRBV9 | many | TGTGCCAGCAGCGTCTTTGACAATGAGCAGTTCTTC | CASSVFDNEQFF
TRBD1 | TRBJ1-1 | TRBV27 | . | TGTGCCAGCACCCGACAGGGAAACACTGAAGCTTTCTTT | CASTRQGNTEAFF
TRBD2 | TRBJ2-3 | TRBV9 | few | TGTGCCAGCAGCGTAGATGAATGGACTAGAAGTCCGCAGTATTTT | CASSVDEWTRSPQYF
. | TRBJ2-7 | TRBV5-1 | . | TGCGCCAGCAGCTTGACAGGGAACTCCTACGAGCAGTACTTC | CASSLTGNSYEQYF
TRBD1 | TRBJ1-5 | TRBV29-1 | . | TGCAGCGTAGGGACAGATTATAGCAATCAGCCCCAGCATTTT | CSVGTDYSNQPQHF
TRBD2 | TRBJ2-3 | TRBV11-3 | . | TGTGCCAGCAGCTTAGGAGCGGGAGGGGGATGGGGCACAGATACGCAGTATTTT | CASSLGAGGGWGTDTQYF
TRBD1 | TRBJ1-2 | TRBV18 | . | TGTGCCAGCTCACCACCGACAGGGCCGGACTATGGCTACACCTTC | CASSPPTGPDYGYTF
. | TRBJ1-2 | TRBV25-1 | few | TGTGCCAGCGGGGAGCTAGGTGGCTACACCTTC | CASGELGGYTF